A single sample gave rise to the 27 T cell receptor beta chains below, sequenced in a study of blood T cell repertoires in COVID-19. The repertoire was sequenced with immunoSEQ multiplex PCR; TCRdb's copy has only in-frame clones and lacks some. Among about 90,000 clones listed, about 80% were seen once. The sequenced sample was peripheral blood. The receptors were sampled from a man in his sixties with acute or convalescent COVID-19.

The chain is built from TRBV11-3 and TRBJ2-7; D unclear. The CDR3 sequence is 13 residues long. CDR1 is SGHNT, CDR2 YENEEA, per germline. V lost 6 bases, J lost 0 bases, and 9 bases lay in between. CDR3 nucleotides: TGTGCCAGCAGTTCCGGGTCCTCCTACGAGCAGTACTTC. Translating it yields CASSSGSSYEQYF. The whole variable domain, remainder taken from reference TRBV11-3 and TRBJ2-7, is EAGVVQSPRYKIIEKKQPVAFWCNPISGHNTLYWYLQNLGQGPELLIRYENEEAVDDSQLPKDRFSAERLKGVDSTLKIQPAELGDSAVYLCASSSGSSYEQYFGPGTRLTVT.

The rearrangement uses TRBV18 and TRBJ2-7; TRBD2 matches at 7 bases. The germline gives CDR1 KGHSH, CDR2 LQKENI. V was clipped by 3 bases and J by 6 bases; unmatched bases: 8. The CDR3 runs 14 residues. The CDR3 here is CASSPQGGKGEQYF. Written as DNA, the CDR3 is TGTGCCAGCTCACCCCAGGGAGGGAAGGGCGAGCAGTACTTC. Full variable domain (outside the CDR3, taken from reference TRBV18 and TRBJ2-7): NAGVMQNPRHLVRRRGQEARLRCSPMKGHSHVYWYRQLPEEGLKFMVYLQKENIIDESGMPKERFSAEFPKEGPSILRIQQVVRGDSAAYFCASSPQGGKGEQYFGPGTRLTVT.

This clone showed up just a few times. The chain is built from TRBV6-5 and TRBJ1-2; TRBD1 might be the D (5 bases). The CDR3 runs 14 residues. Germline V gives CDR1 MNHEY, CDR2 SVGAGI. The germline V and J ends were trimmed by 2 bases and 8 bases, with 15 bases remaining between them. In DNA form, the CDR3 reads TGTGCCAGCAGTTACGGGGGGGGAGGGAACGGCTACACCTTC. This sequence encodes CASSYGGGGNGYTF.

The chain employs TRBV28 and TRBJ1-5; the match to TRBD1 covers 10 bases. This CDR3 comprises 17 residues. Germline V gives CDR1 MDHEN, CDR2 SYDVKM. V shed 6 bases and J 1 base; nucleotides not matched to a gene: 9. This CDR3 reads CASSQRQGAMSNQPQHF. In nucleotides, the CDR3 is TGTGCCAGCAGCCAAAGACAGGGGGCGATGAGCAATCAGCCCCAGCATTTT.

The chain joins TRBV6-5 to TRBJ1-5; no clear D. Germline V lookup: CDR1 MNHEY, CDR2 SVGAGI. This CDR3 has 14 residues. V lost 8 bases, J lost 3 bases, and 14 bases lay in between. The CDR3 nucleotides are TGTGCCAGCTCACTGGGCAGAATCAATCAGCCCCAGCATTTT. It translates to CASSLGRINQPQHF.

This clone occurred a few times. The chain links TRBV7-8 to TRBJ1-1, with TRBD1 as a possible D gene (6 bases). The CDR3 loop spans 12 amino acids. Germline V gives CDR1 SGHVS, CDR2 FQNEAQ. Trimming took 5 bases from V and 6 from J, leaving 10 bases between them. CDR3 DNA sequence: TGTGCCAGCAGCACCGGGACACCTGAAGCTTTCTTT. Translation: CASSTGTPEAFF.

Here the CDR3 reads CASSLYHGTQSYEQYF. The DNA of the CDR3 is TGCGCCAGCAGCTTGTATCATGGGACACAATCCTACGAGCAGTACTTC. The gene calls are TRBV5-1 and TRBJ2-7; D is perhaps TRBD1 (6 bases). The germline CDR1 and CDR2 sequences are SGHRS and YFSETQ. There are 16 residues in the CDR3. Trimming shortened V by 1 base and J by 1 base, and 15 bases separated the two germline ends.

The V gene is TRBV4-1, the J gene TRBJ1-2, with 10 bases identical to TRBD1. Per germline, CDR1 MGHRA and CDR2 YSYEKL. The CDR3 length is 15 residues. With 5 bases clipped from V and 4 bases from J, the junction kept 7 bases outside the gene matches. In DNA form, the CDR3 reads TGCGCCAGCAGCTTAGAGACAGGGGGCGTCTATGGCTACACCTTC. Translating gives CASSLETGGVYGYTF.

In this sample, this clone turned up once. The chain recombines TRBV19 with TRBJ2-5; a possible D gene is TRBD1 (6 bases). Germline V gene sequence: CDR1 LNHDA, CDR2 SQIVND (reference sequence). Deletions cut 8 bases from V and 4 bases from J, with 17 bases between. This CDR3 has 14 amino acids. DNA of the CDR3: TGTGCCAGTGCTTTGACAGGAGTTAGAGAGACCCAGTACTTC. It codes for CASALTGVRETQYF.

This sequence joins TRBV19 and TRBJ2-3; 14 bases match TRBD2. The CDR3 runs 16 residues. Germline V gene lookup returns CDR1 LNHDA and CDR2 SQIVND (reference sequence). After removal of 4 bases from V and 3 bases from J, the junction contained 3 bases not matched to a gene. Here the CDR3 reads CASSRGLAGVTDTQYF. The CDR3, as DNA: TGTGCCAGTAGTAGGGGACTAGCGGGGGTGACAGATACGCAGTATTTT.

Details on this clone: A read error may produce the germline difference seen at one junction end. The genes are TRBV24-1 and TRBJ2-3; TRBD1 aligns across 7 bases. This CDR3 is built from 14 residues. Germline lookup yields CDR1 KGHDR and CDR2 SFDVKD. For the CDR3, the DNA is TGTGCCACCAGTGAGACAGGGAGCAAAGATACGCAGTATTTT. Translating it yields CATSETGSKDTQYF.

A single count supports this clone. The chain combines TRBV9 with TRBJ1-5, with 9 bases identical to TRBD1. The V and J ends lost 0 bases and 7 bases, in that order; junction bases with no gene match: 5. The CDR3 extends over 15 amino acids. Per the germline V gene, CDR1 is SGDLS and CDR2 is YYNGEE. The CDR3 reads CASSVGQGGGQPQHF. DNA for the CDR3: TGTGCCAGCAGCGTAGGACAGGGGGGCGGACAGCCCCAGCATTTT.

The chain uses TRBV2 and TRBJ1-5, with a weak D call TRBD1 (6 bases). V was cut by 4 bases and J by 2 bases, with 9 bases left in between. From germline, CDR1 is SNHLY and CDR2 FYNNEI. There are 14 residues in the CDR3. CDR3 amino acids: CASSGGGGNQPQHF. CDR3 bases: TGTGCCAGCAGTGGAGGGGGAGGCAATCAGCCCCAGCATTTT.

The chain carries TRBV10-2 and TRBJ2-2, with 7 bases fitting TRBD1. The germline V gene encodes CDR1 WSHSY and CDR2 SAAADI. Germline trimming cut 7 bases from V and 6 bases from J; bases unmatched to any gene: 5. This CDR3 has 13 residues. CDR3 coding DNA: TGCGCCAGCACCGTACAGGGGTCCGGGGAGCTGTTTTTT. The encoded protein is CASTVQGSGELFF.

V is TRBV11-2 and J is TRBJ1-1; D gene ambiguous. Trimming took 7 bases from V and 1 from J, leaving 13 bases between them. Looked up from germline, CDR1 is SGHAT and CDR2 is FQNNGV. CDR3 size: 14 residues. CDR3 nucleotides: TGTGCCAGCACCCGGACTGGATGGAACACTGAAGCTTTCTTT. This gives the protein CASTRTGWNTEAFF. The complete variable domain, with remaining parts taken from reference TRBV11-2 and TRBJ1-1, reads EAGVAQSPRYKIIEKRQSVAFWCNPISGHATLYWYQQILGQGPKLLIQFQNNGVVDDSQLPKDRFSAERLKGVDSTLKIQPAKLEDSAVYLCASTRTGWNTEAFFGQGTRLTVV.

V gene TRBV7-9 combines with J gene TRBJ1-2, with TRBD1 identical over 8 bases. The germline gives CDR1 SEHNR, CDR2 FQNEAQ (reference sequence). The CDR3 extends over 14 amino acids. V was clipped by 4 bases and J by 0 bases; unmatched bases: 1. CDR3 residues: CASSWTGPNYGYTF. In DNA, the CDR3 is TGTGCCAGCAGCTGGACAGGGCCTAACTATGGCTACACCTTC.

The rearrangement links TRBV5-1 to TRBJ2-1, with 7 bases aligning to TRBD2. The germline V gene encodes CDR1 SGHRS and CDR2 YFSETQ. The CDR3 has 12 amino acids. J lost 7 bases, V lost 3 bases, and 1 base had no gene match. This CDR3 reads CASSWEGNEQFF. For the CDR3, the DNA is TGCGCCAGCAGCTGGGAGGGTAATGAGCAGTTCTTC.

The V call is TRBV18, the J call TRBJ1-3; the D gene is possibly TRBD1 (6 bases). The length of the CDR3 is 16 residues. Germline assignment: CDR1 KGHSH and CDR2 LQKENI. V gave up 6 bases and J gave up 0 bases, with 15 bases separating them. CDR3 bases: TGTGCCAGCTCTAAACGGACAGCAAGCTCTGGAAACACCATATATTTT. Amino acids: CASSKRTASSGNTIYF.

The chain recombines TRBV9 with TRBJ2-1; tentative D call: TRBD2 (5 bases). Trimming removed 3 bases at V and 0 bases at J, with 10 bases between. In germline, CDR1 is SGDLS, CDR2 YYNGEE. The CDR3 has 15 amino acids. The CDR3 region is CASSEAESSYNEQFF. As DNA, the CDR3 is TGTGCCAGCAGCGAAGCGGAGAGCTCCTACAATGAGCAGTTCTTC. The complete variable domain, with remaining parts taken from reference TRBV9 and TRBJ2-1, reads DSGVTQTPKHLITATGQRVTLRCSPRSGDLSVYWYQQSLDQGLQFLIQYYNGEERAKGNILERFSAQQFPDLHSELNLSSLELGDSALYFCASSEAESSYNEQFFGPGTRLTVL.

The gene calls are TRBV7-9 and TRBJ2-7; 10 bases fit TRBD1. V was pared by 2 bases and J by 0 bases, with 4 bases of the junction left unmatched. The CDR3 spans 16 residues. Germline CDR1 reads SEHNR; CDR2 reads FQNEAQ (reference sequence). The CDR3 protein is CASSLRGQGTSYEQYF. The DNA for the CDR3 is TGTGCCAGCAGCTTAAGGGGACAGGGGACCTCCTACGAGCAGTACTTC.

This clone occurred a few times. The gene calls are TRBV20-1 and TRBJ1-3; the match to TRBD1 covers 9 bases. J was trimmed by 3 bases and V by 3 bases; bases with no gene match: 3. The V gene's germline CDR1 is DFQATT and CDR2 SNEGSKA (reference sequence). The CDR3 runs to 14 residues. CDR3 sequence reads: CSASRDRVGNTIYF. In DNA form, the CDR3 reads TGCAGTGCTAGTAGGGACAGGGTTGGAAACACCATATATTTT.

This chain connects TRBV5-4 to TRBJ1-2; a weak D match, TRBD1 (6 bases). Per the germline V gene, CDR1 is SGHNT and CDR2 is YYREEE (reference sequence). The length of the CDR3 is 14 residues. V was clipped by 0 bases and J by 4 bases, with 10 bases between them. CDR3: CASSLAGVVYGYTF. DNA of the CDR3: TGTGCCAGCAGCTTGGCAGGGGTAGTCTATGGCTACACCTTC.

V gene TRBV6-5 combines with J gene TRBJ1-2; 8 bases fit TRBD1. Germline CDR1 MNHEY, CDR2 SVGAGI. The junction had 12 bases not matched to a gene; V was cut back by 7 bases and J by 5 bases. CDR3 size: 15 residues. The chain's CDR3 is CASKTQGARQYGYTF. CDR3 bases: TGTGCCAGCAAGACCCAGGGGGCGCGACAATATGGCTACACCTTC.

The chain couples TRBV23-1 to TRBJ1-5; 8 bases map to TRBD1. TRBV23-1 is given ORF status, its function remaining uncertain. The CDR3 runs to 20 residues. Trimming cost V 3 bases and J 0 bases; bases outside gene matches: 16. As DNA, the CDR3 is TGCGCCAGCAGTCAGAGGATGAAGGGACAGGTAGGACATAGCAATCAGCCCCAGCATTTT. The encoded protein is CASSQRMKGQVGHSNQPQHF.

The chain joins TRBV7-8 to TRBJ2-7; D possibly corresponds to TRBD2 (5 bases). Between the trimmed V and J ends, which lost 2 bases and 5 bases, there was a span of 10 bases. Germline V gene data show CDR1 as SGHVS and CDR2 as FQNEAQ. The CDR3 sequence is 13 residues long. CDR3 amino acids: CASSLRRNHEQYF. The CDR3 DNA reads TGTGCCAGCAGCTTAAGGAGGAACCACGAGCAGTACTTC.

The chain uses TRBV30 and TRBJ1-6, with 10 bases identical to TRBD1. V was clipped by 5 bases and J by 0 bases; unmatched bases: 16. This CDR3 has 20 residues. Germline V CDR1 and CDR2: GTSNPN, SVGIG (reference sequence). For the CDR3, the DNA is TGTGCCTGGCCCCATCTCGGACAGGGGGGACTTAGCTCCTATAATTCACCCCTCCACTTT. Protein: CAWPHLGQGGLSSYNSPLHF.

The V gene is TRBV19, the J gene TRBJ2-3; 9 bases are a match to TRBD1. Germline loops: CDR1 LNHDA, CDR2 SQIVND (reference sequence). Trimming at V came to 5 bases and at J to 3 bases, leaving 3 bases not matched to a gene. The CDR3 has 14 residues. CDR3 in DNA: TGTGCCAGTAGTGAGGGACAGGGTACAGATACGCAGTATTTT. It is translated as CASSEGQGTDTQYF.